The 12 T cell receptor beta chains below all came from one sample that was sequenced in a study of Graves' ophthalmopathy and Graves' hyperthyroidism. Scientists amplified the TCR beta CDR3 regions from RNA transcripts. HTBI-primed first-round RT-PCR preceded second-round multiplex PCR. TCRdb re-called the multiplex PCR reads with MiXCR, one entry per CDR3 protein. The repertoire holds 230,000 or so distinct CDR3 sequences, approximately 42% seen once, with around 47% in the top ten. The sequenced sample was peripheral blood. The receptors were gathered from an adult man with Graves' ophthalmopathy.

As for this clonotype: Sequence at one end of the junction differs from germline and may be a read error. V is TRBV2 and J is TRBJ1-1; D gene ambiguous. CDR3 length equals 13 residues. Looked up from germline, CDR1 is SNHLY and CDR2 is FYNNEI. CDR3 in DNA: TGTGTCAGCAGTGGGGAGGGTGGCACTGAAGCTTTCTTT. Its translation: CVSSGEGGTEAFF. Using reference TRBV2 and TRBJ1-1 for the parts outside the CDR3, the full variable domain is EPEVTQTPSHQVTQMGQEVILRCVPISNHLYFYWYRQILGQKVEFLVSFYNNEISEKSEIFDDQFSVERPDGSNFTLKIRSTKLEDSAMYFCVSSGEGGTEAFFGQGTRLTVV.

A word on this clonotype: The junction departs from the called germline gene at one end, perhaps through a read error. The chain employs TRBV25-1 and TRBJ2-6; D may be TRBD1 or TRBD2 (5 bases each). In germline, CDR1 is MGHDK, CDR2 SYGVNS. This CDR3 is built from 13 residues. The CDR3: CASSDETADTEAF. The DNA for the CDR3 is TGTGCCAGCAGTGATGAGACAGCGGACACTGAAGCTTTC.

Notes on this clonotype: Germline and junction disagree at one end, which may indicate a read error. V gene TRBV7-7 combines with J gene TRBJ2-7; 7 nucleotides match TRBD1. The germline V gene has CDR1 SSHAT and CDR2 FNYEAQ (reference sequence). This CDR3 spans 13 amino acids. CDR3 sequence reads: CASSSGQRAGQYF. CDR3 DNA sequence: TGTGCTAGCAGCTCGGGACAGCGTGCGGGGCAGTACTTC.

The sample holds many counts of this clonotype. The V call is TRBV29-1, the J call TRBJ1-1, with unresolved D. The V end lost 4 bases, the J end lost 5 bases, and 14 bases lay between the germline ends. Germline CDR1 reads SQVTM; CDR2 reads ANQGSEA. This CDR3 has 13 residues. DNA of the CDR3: TGCAGCGTTGTGCCGGTTGTGGGGACTGAAGCTTTCTTT. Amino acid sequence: CSVVPVVGTEAFF.

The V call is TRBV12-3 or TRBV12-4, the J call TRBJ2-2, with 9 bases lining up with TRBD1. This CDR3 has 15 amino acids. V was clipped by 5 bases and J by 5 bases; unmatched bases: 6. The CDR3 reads CASSPSGTGTGELFF. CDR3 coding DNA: TGTGCCAGCAGTCCCTCCGGGACAGGGACCGGGGAGCTGTTTTTT.

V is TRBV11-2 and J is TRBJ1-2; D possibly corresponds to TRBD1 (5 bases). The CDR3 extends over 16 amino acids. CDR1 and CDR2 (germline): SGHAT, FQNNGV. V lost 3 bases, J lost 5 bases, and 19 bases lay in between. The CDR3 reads CASSFQQASGQYGYTF. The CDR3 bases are TGTGCCAGCAGCTTTCAACAGGCCTCGGGGCAGTATGGCTACACCTTC.

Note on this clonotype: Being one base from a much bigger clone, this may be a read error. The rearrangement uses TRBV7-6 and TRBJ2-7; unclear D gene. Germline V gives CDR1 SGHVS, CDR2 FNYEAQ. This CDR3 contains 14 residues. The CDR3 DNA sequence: TGTGCCAGCGGCTTTGGTGTGGGTGTCTACGAGCAGTACTTC. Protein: CASGFGVGVYEQYF.

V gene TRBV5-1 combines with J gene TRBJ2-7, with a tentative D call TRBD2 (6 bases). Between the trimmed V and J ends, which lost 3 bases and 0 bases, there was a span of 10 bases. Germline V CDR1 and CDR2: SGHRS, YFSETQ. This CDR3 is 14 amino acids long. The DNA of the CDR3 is TGCGCCAGCAGCTGGGGGGATTACTCCTACGAGCAGTACTTC. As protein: CASSWGDYSYEQYF. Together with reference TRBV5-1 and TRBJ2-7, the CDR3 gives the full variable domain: KAGVTQTPRYLIKTRGQQVTLSCSPISGHRSVSWYQQTPGQGLQFLFEYFSETQRNKGNFPGRFSGRQFSNSRSEMNVSTLELGDSALYLCASSWGDYSYEQYFGPGTRLTVT.

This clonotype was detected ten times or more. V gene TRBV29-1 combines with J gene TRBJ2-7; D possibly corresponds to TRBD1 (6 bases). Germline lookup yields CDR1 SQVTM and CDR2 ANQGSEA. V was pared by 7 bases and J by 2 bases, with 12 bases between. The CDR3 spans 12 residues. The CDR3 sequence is CSALRGTYEQYF. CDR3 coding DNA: TGCAGCGCCCTCAGGGGTACCTACGAGCAGTACTTC.

The CDR3 bases are TGTGCCAGCAGCCAATCGCACACCGGGGAGCTGTTTTTT. As protein: CASSQSHTGELFF. The chain joins TRBV9 to TRBJ2-2; no reliable D call. There are 13 residues in the CDR3. Germline CDR1 SGDLS, CDR2 YYNGEE. V lost 4 bases, J lost 3 bases, and 7 bases lay in between.

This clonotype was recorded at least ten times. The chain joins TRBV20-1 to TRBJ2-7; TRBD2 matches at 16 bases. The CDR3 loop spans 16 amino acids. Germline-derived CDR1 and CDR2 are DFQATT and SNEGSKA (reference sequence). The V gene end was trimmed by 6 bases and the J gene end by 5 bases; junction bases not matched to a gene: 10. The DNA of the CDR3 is TGCAGTGCCCGGGGGACTAGCGGGAGGGTGCTGGACGAGCAGTACTTC. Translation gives CSARGTSGRVLDEQYF.

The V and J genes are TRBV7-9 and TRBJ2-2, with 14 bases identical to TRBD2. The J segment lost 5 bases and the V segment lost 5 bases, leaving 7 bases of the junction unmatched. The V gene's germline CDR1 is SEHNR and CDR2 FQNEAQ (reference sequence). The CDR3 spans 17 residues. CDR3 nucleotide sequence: TGTGCCAGCAGCCGGGGACTAGCGGGAGCCCGAACCGGGGAGCTGTTTTTT. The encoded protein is CASSRGLAGARTGELFF.